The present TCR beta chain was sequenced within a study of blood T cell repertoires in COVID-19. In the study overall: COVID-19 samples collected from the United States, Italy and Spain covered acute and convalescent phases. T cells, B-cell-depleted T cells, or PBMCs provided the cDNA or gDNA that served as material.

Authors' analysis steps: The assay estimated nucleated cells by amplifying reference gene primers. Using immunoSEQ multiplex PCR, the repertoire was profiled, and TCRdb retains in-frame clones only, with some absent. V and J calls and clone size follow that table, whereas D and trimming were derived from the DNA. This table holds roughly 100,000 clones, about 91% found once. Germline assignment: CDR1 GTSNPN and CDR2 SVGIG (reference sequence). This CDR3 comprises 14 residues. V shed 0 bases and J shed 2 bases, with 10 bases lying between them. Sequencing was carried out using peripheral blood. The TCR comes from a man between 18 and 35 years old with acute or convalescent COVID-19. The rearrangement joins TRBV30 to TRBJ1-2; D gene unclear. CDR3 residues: CAWSVRRPNYGYTF. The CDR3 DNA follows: TGTGCCTGGAGTGTGAGGAGGCCCAACTATGGCTACACCTTC.